Presented here are 9 T cell receptor beta chains from one specimen sequenced in a study of early T cells in non-severe SARS-CoV-2 infection (dated by TCRdb to about 2021). Libraries were prepared through 5' RACE. For sequencing, a NextSeq 500 was employed. TCRdb applied fastp at Q25 and MiXCR to the public reads, then kept only in-frame beta chains. Rows are combined by CDR3 protein, so each entry shows the most common genes and DNA. In this sample the table shows 85,000 to 100,000 distinct CDR3 sequences, over 15% of which occur a single time. The ten top clones hold around 1.3% of the sample. The sample consisted of whole blood. These receptors all come from an adult who was a healthcare worker with PCR-confirmed SARS-CoV-2 infection or an uninfected control (not recorded which).

V and J are TRBV2 and TRBJ2-7; D call uncertain. Deletions cut 2 bases from V and 0 bases from J, with 8 bases between. Germline CDR1 is SNHLY and CDR2 is FYNNEI. The CDR3 runs to 14 residues. The CDR3 is CASSETESSYEQYF. CDR3 nucleotides: TGTGCCAGCAGTGAAACAGAGAGCTCCTACGAGCAGTACTTC.

Regarding this clonotype: A single base separates this from a much larger clone, so it may be a read error. The chain links TRBV5-6 to TRBJ2-7; a weak D match, TRBD1 (5 bases). CDR3 length equals 15 residues. The germline V gene encodes CDR1 SGHDT and CDR2 YYEEEE. The CDR3 loop reads CAISLGSQGSHEQYF. CDR3 DNA: TGTGCCATCAGCTTGGGTTCTCAGGGCAGCCACGAGCAGTACTTC.

The chain joins TRBV7-8 to TRBJ1-4; TRBD1 is a possible D gene (5 bases). Per the germline V gene, CDR1 is SGHVS and CDR2 is FQNEAQ. V lost 5 bases and J lost 8, with 15 bases in between. The CDR3 length is 14 residues. Here the CDR3 reads CASSPRGAGEKLFF. Here the CDR3 DNA reads TGTGCCAGCAGCCCGAGAGGGGCAGGAGAAAAACTGTTTTTT.

CDR3 protein: CSATTHSGRAVYNEQFF. The CDR3 bases are TGCAGTGCTACTACTCATAGCGGGAGGGCCGTTTACAATGAGCAGTTCTTC. The rearrangement links TRBV20-1 to TRBJ2-1; 11 nucleotides line up with TRBD2. The germline V gene has CDR1 DFQATT and CDR2 SNEGSKA (reference sequence). The trim removed 4 bases at V and 4 bases at J, leaving 12 bases unmatched. The CDR3 extends over 17 amino acids.

V is TRBV20-1 and J is TRBJ2-1, with TRBD2 matching over 7 bases. J lost 7 bases, V lost 2 bases, and 2 bases had no gene match. CDR1 DFQATT and CDR2 SNEGSKA come from the germline V gene (reference sequence). CDR3 length equals 12 residues. The CDR3 loop is CSARSGGNEQFF. In DNA, the CDR3 is TGCAGTGCTAGATCCGGGGGGAATGAGCAGTTCTTC.

This clonotype has only a few counts. This rearrangement joins TRBV20-1 to TRBJ1-6, with D uncertain. Per the germline V gene, CDR1 is DFQATT and CDR2 is SNEGSKA (reference sequence). V gave up 2 bases and J gave up 5 bases, with 16 bases separating them. CDR3 length: 16 amino acids. CDR3 nucleotides: TGCAGTGCTAGACCCCCGGAAGGGTACGATAATTCACCCCTCCACTTT. It specifies CSARPPEGYDNSPLHF.

This clonotype showed up just a few times. The rearrangement links TRBV28 to TRBJ2-3; D gene unclear. V gave up 5 bases and J gave up 6 bases, with 18 bases separating them. This CDR3 is 15 amino acids long. CDR1 and CDR2 from the germline V gene are MDHEN and SYDVKM. The CDR3 protein is CASSEPGPPPDTQYF. The CDR3 bases are TGTGCCAGCAGTGAGCCGGGCCCACCCCCGGATACGCAGTATTTT.

This clonotype was observed many times. This chain uses TRBV7-2 with TRBJ2-3; 8 bases match TRBD2. The ends lost 5 bases at V and 6 bases at J; junction bases unmatched: 7. The CDR3 length is 14 residues. CDR1 and CDR2 (germline): SGHTA, FQGNSA. CDR3 protein: CASSAGTSFDTQYF. In DNA, the CDR3 is TGTGCCAGCAGCGCCGGGACTAGTTTTGATACGCAGTATTTT.

The chain combines TRBV7-2 with TRBJ2-3; 9 positions agree with TRBD2. Germline values: CDR1 SGHTA, CDR2 FQGNSA. With 4 bases clipped from V and 4 bases from J, the junction kept 9 bases outside the gene matches. CDR3 length: 16 amino acids. CDR3 sequence (DNA): TGTGCCAGCAGCTCCACGGGCGGGGGGGCAGCAGATACGCAGTATTTT. Amino acid sequence: CASSSTGGGAADTQYF.